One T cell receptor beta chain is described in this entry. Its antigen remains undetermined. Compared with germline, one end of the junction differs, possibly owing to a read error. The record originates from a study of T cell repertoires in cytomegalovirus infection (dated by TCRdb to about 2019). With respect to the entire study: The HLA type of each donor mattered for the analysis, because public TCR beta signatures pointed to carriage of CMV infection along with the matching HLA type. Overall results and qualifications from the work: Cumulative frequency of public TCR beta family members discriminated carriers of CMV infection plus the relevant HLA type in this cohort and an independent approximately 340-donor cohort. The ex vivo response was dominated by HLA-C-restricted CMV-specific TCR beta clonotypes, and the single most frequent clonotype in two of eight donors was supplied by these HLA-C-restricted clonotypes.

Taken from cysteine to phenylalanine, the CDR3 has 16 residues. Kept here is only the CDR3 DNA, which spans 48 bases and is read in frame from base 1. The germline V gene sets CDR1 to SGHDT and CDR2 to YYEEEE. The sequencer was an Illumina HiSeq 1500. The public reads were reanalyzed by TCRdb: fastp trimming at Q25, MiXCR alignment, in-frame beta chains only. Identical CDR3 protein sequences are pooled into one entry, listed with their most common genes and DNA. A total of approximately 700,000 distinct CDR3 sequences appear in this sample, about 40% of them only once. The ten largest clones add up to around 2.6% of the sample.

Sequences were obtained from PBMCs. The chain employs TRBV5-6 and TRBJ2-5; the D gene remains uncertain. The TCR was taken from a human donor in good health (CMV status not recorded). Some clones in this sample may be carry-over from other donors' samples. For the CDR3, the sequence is CASSLIVVDDQESQYF. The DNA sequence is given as TGTGCCAGCAGCTTGATAGTCGTAGACGACCAAGAGTCCCAGTACTTC.